What follows are 22 T cell receptor beta chains derived from one specimen sequenced in a study of early T cells in non-severe SARS-CoV-2 infection. TCRdb reprocessed the 5' RACE reads via MiXCR and lists one record per CDR3 protein. The sample consists of under 65,000 distinct CDR3 sequences, around 14% of them appearing once. This sample comprised whole blood, obtained at baseline. The receptors originated from an adult who was a healthcare worker with PCR-confirmed SARS-CoV-2 infection or an uninfected control (not recorded which).

This chain connects TRBV5-1 to TRBJ2-5; 9 bases align to TRBD2. CDR1 SGHRS and CDR2 YFSETQ come from the germline V gene. The length of the CDR3 is 15 residues. J gave up 1 base and V 3 bases, and 4 bases lay outside the gene matches. As DNA, the CDR3 is TGCGCCAGCAGCTCGGTTAGCGGGGGCCAAGAGACCCAGTACTTC. The encoded protein is CASSSVSGGQETQYF. The complete variable domain, with remaining parts taken from reference TRBV5-1 and TRBJ2-5, reads KAGVTQTPRYLIKTRGQQVTLSCSPISGHRSVSWYQQTPGQGLQFLFEYFSETQRNKGNFPGRFSGRQFSNSRSEMNVSTLELGDSALYLCASSSVSGGQETQYFGPGTRLLVL.

This clonotype turned up a few times. The chain is built from TRBV27 and TRBJ1-2; 9 positions match TRBD1. The V gene's germline CDR1 is MNHEY and CDR2 SMNVEV (reference sequence). V gave up 4 bases and J gave up 6 bases; unmatched junction bases: 6. The CDR3 has 14 residues. The CDR3 nucleotides are TGTGCCAGCAGTTACAGGGGGCCGACTAATGGCTACACCTTC. This translates into CASSYRGPTNGYTF.

This clonotype was detected a few times. The CDR3 loop is CASSPASKETQYF. CDR3 bases: TGTGCCAGCTCACCGGCCAGCAAAGAGACCCAGTACTTC. The chain is built from TRBV18 and TRBJ2-5; D is uncertain. Between the trimmed V and J ends, which lost 3 bases and 3 bases, there was a span of 8 bases. The CDR3 has 13 amino acids. Per germline, CDR1 KGHSH and CDR2 LQKENI.

This clonotype was seen a few times. The chain is built from TRBV25-1 and TRBJ1-2; D is possibly TRBD1 (5 bases). CDR3 length: 12 residues. The ends were cut back, 6 bases at V and 6 bases at J, with 11 bases in the middle. Germline V gene lookup returns CDR1 MGHDK and CDR2 SYGVNS. CDR3 coding DNA: TGTGCCAGCAGACGGGACTCTGATGGCTACACCTTC. It translates to CASRRDSDGYTF.

This clonotype was observed at least ten times. This chain links TRBV7-2 with TRBJ2-3; 12 bases align to TRBD1. The CDR3 contains 15 residues. After removal of 4 bases from V and 4 bases from J, the junction contained 3 bases not matched to a gene. Germline CDR1 SGHTA, CDR2 FQGNSA. CDR3 region: CASSSRDRGPDTQYF. Written as DNA, the CDR3 is TGTGCCAGCAGCTCCCGGGACAGGGGGCCAGATACGCAGTATTTT.

The rearrangement uses TRBV20-1 and TRBJ2-7, with TRBD2 as a possible D gene (6 bases). V was cut by 5 bases and J by 0 bases, with 17 bases left in between. Germline V gene lookup returns CDR1 DFQATT and CDR2 SNEGSKA (reference sequence). The CDR3 consists of 15 residues. The DNA of the CDR3 is TGCAGTGCTCCACTCCGGGACTCATACTCCTACGAGCAGTACTTC. Protein sequence: CSAPLRDSYSYEQYF.

The chain is built from TRBV9 and TRBJ2-2; 8 bases align to TRBD2. Germline CDR1 reads SGDLS; CDR2 reads YYNGEE. This CDR3 is 16 amino acids long. J was trimmed by 4 bases and V by 2 bases; bases with no gene match: 7. The CDR3 region is CASSVGAGAGTGELFF. Here the CDR3 DNA reads TGTGCCAGCAGCGTCGGAGCGGGAGCGGGCACCGGGGAGCTGTTTTTT. The variable domain in full, with the rest retrieved from reference TRBV9 and TRBJ2-2, is DSGVTQTPKHLITATGQRVTLRCSPRSGDLSVYWYQQSLDQGLQFLIQYYNGEERAKGNILERFSAQQFPDLHSELNLSSLELGDSALYFCASSVGAGAGTGELFFGEGSRLTVL.

This clonotype has ten or more counts. The chain joins TRBV21-1 to TRBJ1-2. TRBV21-1 is a pseudogene. This CDR3 has 13 amino acids. In nucleotides, the CDR3 is TGTGCCGGAAACGGGTGGCAATCCTATGGCTACACCTTC. Translating it yields CAGNGWQSYGYTF.

This clonotype was counted ten times or more. This rearrangement joins TRBV7-9 to TRBJ2-1, with D unresolved. V lost 0 bases to trimming and J lost 3 bases, with 9 bases between them. Germline loops: CDR1 SEHNR, CDR2 FQNEAQ (reference sequence). The CDR3 is 15 residues long. The CDR3 coding sequence is TGTGCCAGCAGCTTAGCTAGTCTCCACTACAATGAGCAGTTCTTC. Its protein product is CASSLASLHYNEQFF.

This chain connects TRBV5-1 to TRBJ1-2; a possible D gene is TRBD1 (5 bases). The CDR3 runs to 12 residues. Looked up from germline, CDR1 is SGHRS and CDR2 is YFSETQ. Trimming took off 1 base at V and 6 bases at J, with 7 bases between the two ends. The CDR3 loop reads CASSLQGDGYTF. The CDR3 DNA is TGCGCCAGCAGCTTGCAGGGAGATGGCTACACCTTC.

This clonotype has more than one count but fewer than ten. The chain couples TRBV7-2 to TRBJ1-1; 9 bases fit TRBD1. J lost 4 bases, V lost 5 bases, and 8 bases had no gene match. The CDR3 covers 15 residues. Germline CDR1 and CDR2: SGHTA and FQGNSA. CDR3 region: CASSPGTGWVTEAFF. The CDR3 bases are TGTGCCAGCAGCCCCGGGACAGGGTGGGTCACTGAAGCTTTCTTT.

The CDR3 region is CASSQDRAGAYGYTF. As DNA, the CDR3 is TGTGCCAGCAGCCAAGATAGGGCAGGTGCCTATGGCTACACCTTC. The chain combines TRBV4-2 with TRBJ1-2; D not resolved. V dropped 0 bases and J dropped 4 bases, with 12 bases sitting between them. The CDR3 sequence is 15 residues long. Germline-derived CDR1 and CDR2 are LGHNA and YNFKEQ.

The V and J genes are TRBV7-2 and TRBJ2-3; 11 nucleotides line up with TRBD1. Per germline, CDR1 SGHTA and CDR2 FQGNSA. The V segment lost 5 bases and the J segment 2 bases; nucleotides outside the gene matches: 6. The CDR3 runs 16 residues. CDR3 bases: TGTGCCAGCAGCCCCCGGACAGGGGGCTTCACAGATACGCAGTATTTT. Its translation is CASSPRTGGFTDTQYF.

This clonotype was seen repeatedly, ten times or more. The chain is built from TRBV11-3 and TRBJ2-1; 12 positions match TRBD2. The CDR3 has 15 residues. Trimming removed 4 bases from V and 9 bases from J; junction bases left unmatched: 7. In germline, CDR1 is SGHNT, CDR2 YENEEA. CDR3 coding DNA: TGTGCCAGCAGCTCCCGAGGACTAGCGGGATTTGAGCAGTTCTTC. Protein: CASSSRGLAGFEQFF.

The gene calls are TRBV29-1 and TRBJ2-2; TRBD1 agrees at 7 bases. Germline V gives CDR1 SQVTM, CDR2 ANQGSEA. This CDR3 region has 16 residues. V shed 4 bases, J shed 2 bases, and the junction held 10 bases outside the gene matches. CDR3 amino acids: CSVARGNRGNTGELFF. The DNA of the CDR3 is TGCAGCGTTGCCCGAGGGAACAGGGGAAACACCGGGGAGCTGTTTTTT.

This clonotype was counted many times. This chain connects TRBV12-5 to TRBJ2-7; D perhaps matches TRBD1 (6 bases). In germline, CDR1 is LGHNT, CDR2 FRNRAP. The V and J ends lost 6 bases and 2 bases respectively, with 8 bases between them. The CDR3 is 12 amino acids. The CDR3 spells CASGRDTYEQYF. In DNA, the CDR3 is TGTGCTAGTGGCCGGGACACCTACGAGCAGTACTTC.

The sample holds many counts of this clonotype. V usage is TRBV7-6 and J usage is TRBJ2-1; maybe TRBD2 (6 bases). The CDR3 contains 14 residues. The ends were cut back, 5 bases at V and 8 bases at J, with 16 bases in the middle. The V gene's germline CDR1 is SGHVS and CDR2 FNYEAQ. Here the CDR3 reads CASSLLEGQDEQFF. In DNA, the CDR3 is TGTGCCAGCAGCCTGCTGGAGGGCCAGGATGAGCAGTTCTTC.

This clonotype showed up many times. J is TRBJ2-7 and V is TRBV10-2; 7 bases map to TRBD2. V was pared by 5 bases and J by 2 bases, with 9 bases of the junction left unmatched. The CDR3 has 15 residues. The germline V gene encodes CDR1 WSHSY and CDR2 SAAADI. In DNA, the CDR3 is TGCGCCAGCAGTCTTCAGCGACTAGCACCCTACGAGCAGTACTTC. This gives the protein CASSLQRLAPYEQYF.

There are a few counts of this clonotype. This chain joins TRBV20-1 and TRBJ2-7; D may be TRBD2 (5 bases). V dropped 3 bases and J dropped 2 bases, with 17 bases sitting between them. Germline assignment: CDR1 DFQATT and CDR2 SNEGSKA (reference sequence). The CDR3 contains 15 residues. This CDR3 reads CSARHLAASTYEQYF. The CDR3 DNA follows: TGCAGTGCTAGGCATCTAGCCGCTTCAACCTACGAGCAGTACTTC.

V usage is TRBV28 and J usage is TRBJ2-7, with 8 positions matching TRBD1. V dropped 7 bases and J dropped 0; count of bases not matched to a gene: 8. The germline CDR1 and CDR2 sequences are MDHEN and SYDVKM. The CDR3 runs to 15 residues. The CDR3, as DNA: TGTGCCAGCACCCGCACCGGGACAGGCTCCTACGAGCAGTACTTC. This translates into CASTRTGTGSYEQYF.

This sequence joins TRBV5-8 and TRBJ1-5; no firm D call. The V end was cut by 0 bases, the J end by 0 bases, with 4 bases between. The germline gives CDR1 SGHTS, CDR2 YDEGEE. The CDR3 has 14 residues. The DNA for the CDR3 is TGTGCCAGCAGCTTGGGGCCTAGCAATCAGCCCCAGCATTTT. Translated, it gives CASSLGPSNQPQHF.

At least ten counts were recorded for this clonotype. This chain connects TRBV7-9 to TRBJ1-3; D remains unclear. The CDR3 covers 15 residues. The V and J ends lost 4 bases and 0 bases respectively, with 10 bases between them. The germline V gene has CDR1 SEHNR and CDR2 FQNEAQ (reference sequence). CDR3 coding DNA: TGTGCCAGCAGCTCTAATTTGATCTCTGGAAACACCATATATTTT. It specifies CASSSNLISGNTIYF.